The 4 T cell receptor beta chains below come from one sample, sequenced in a study of OX40 agonist ivuxolimab in advanced cancers. TCRdb keeps only in-frame clones here, not all; method: immunoSEQ multiplex PCR. The sample contains some 28,000 clones, roughly 86% of which appear only once. The sequencing used CD4+ or CD8+ T cells sorted from blood, collected in a trial of the OX40 agonist ivuxolimab. The receptors derive from an adult with an advanced solid tumor such as melanoma, head and neck, liver or kidney cancer.

The J gene is TRBJ2-2, the V gene TRBV6-5, with D hard to call. Germline loops: CDR1 MNHEY, CDR2 SVGAGI. V dropped 3 bases and J dropped 4 bases, with 3 bases sitting between them. This CDR3 contains 12 residues. The CDR3 DNA follows: TGTGCCAGCAGTTATAGCACCGGGGAGCTGTTTTTT. Translated, it gives CASSYSTGELFF.

The chain is built from TRBV7-9 and TRBJ2-1, with 7 bases that match TRBD1. Germline V gene sequence: CDR1 SEHNR, CDR2 FQNEAQ (reference sequence). This CDR3 has 12 amino acids. V was clipped by 4 bases and J by 8 bases; unmatched bases: 2. The CDR3 DNA reads as TGTGCCAGCAGCTCAACAGGGGATGAGCAGTTCTTC. Translating it yields CASSSTGDEQFF.

The chain recombines TRBV13 with TRBJ1-5, with D unresolved. V was cut by 5 bases and J by 3 bases, with 11 bases left in between. The CDR3 has 14 residues. Germline CDR1 reads PRHDT; CDR2 reads FYEKMQ (reference sequence). DNA of the CDR3: TGTGCCAGCAGCCTAGACGGAAACAATCAGCCCCAGCATTTT. Amino acids: CASSLDGNNQPQHF.

V gene TRBV29-1 combines with J gene TRBJ2-1; 11 nucleotides align to TRBD2. Germline CDR1 reads SQVTM; CDR2 reads ANQGSEA. The CDR3 totals 16 residues. V dropped 6 bases and J dropped 9; count of bases not matched to a gene: 16. Written as DNA, the CDR3 is TGCAGCGTCCACCTCACTAGCGGGGGTTGGGTAGGTGAGCAGTTCTTC. It yields the protein CSVHLTSGGWVGEQFF.